This TCR beta chain is from a study of cytotoxic CD8 clonotypes in ibrutinib-treated CLL. This clone appeared a few times. Trimming shortened V by 4 bases and J by 6 bases, and 10 bases separated the two germline ends. CDR3 length equals 13 residues. TCRdb's table, derived via immunoSEQ multiplex PCR, lists solely in-frame clones and lacks some. The sample shows around 330,000 clones, about 64% of them seen only once. The source was PBMCs, collected after 36 months of ibrutinib treatment. The clonotype originates from a human donor with chronic lymphocytic leukemia. This chain links TRBV23-1 with TRBJ1-5; perhaps TRBD1 as D (5 bases). TRBV23-1 is recorded as an ORF, its role being uncertain. In DNA form, the CDR3 reads TGCGCCAGCAGTCCCTTCAGGGCTCAGCCCCAGCATTTT. Amino acids: CASSPFRAQPQHF.